One T cell receptor beta chain is described in this entry. Antigen specificity is unknown. CDR1 is MGHRA and CDR2 is YSYEKL in the germline V gene. The CDR3 covers 14 residues. Trimming took off 3 bases at V and 4 bases at J, with 11 bases between the two ends. These data come from a study of T cell responses to AZD1222 COVID-19 vaccine. Study-level points and caveats: Repertoires in all cases were sampled only once the peak T cell response had passed. Seropositive status at baseline applied to only a handful of AZD1222 recipients. Reportedly, nearly half of unique spike TCRs recognized epitopes outside B.1.351/B.1.1.7 mutations.

Using immunoSEQ multiplex PCR, the repertoire was profiled, and TCRdb retains in-frame clones only, with some absent. Here the sample spans 90,000 or so clones, around 89% being singletons. The source of this sequence is an adult who received the AZD1222 COVID-19 vaccine. Specimen: peripheral blood, collected 28 days after the second AZD1222 dose. This chain links TRBV4-1 with TRBJ2-3; D assignment may be TRBD1 or TRBD2 (5 bases each). CDR3: CASSQRGSPDTQYF. CDR3 bases: TGCGCCAGCAGCCAGAGGGGTTCCCCAGATACGCAGTATTTT.